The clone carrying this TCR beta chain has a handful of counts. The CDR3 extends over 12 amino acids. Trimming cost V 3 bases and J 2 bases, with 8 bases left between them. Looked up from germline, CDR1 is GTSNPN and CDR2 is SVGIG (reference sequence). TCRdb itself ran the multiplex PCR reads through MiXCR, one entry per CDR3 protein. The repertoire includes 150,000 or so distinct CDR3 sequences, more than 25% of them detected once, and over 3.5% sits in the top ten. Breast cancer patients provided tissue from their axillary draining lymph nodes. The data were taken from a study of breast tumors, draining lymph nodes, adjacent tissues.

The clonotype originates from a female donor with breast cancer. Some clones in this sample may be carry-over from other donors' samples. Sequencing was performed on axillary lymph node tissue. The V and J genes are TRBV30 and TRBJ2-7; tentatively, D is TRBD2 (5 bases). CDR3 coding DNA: TGTGCCTGGAGCCCGGGAACCTACGAGCAGTACTTC. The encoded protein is CAWSPGTYEQYF.